The text below deals with one T cell receptor beta chain. Its cognate antigen is unknown. CDR1 and CDR2 from the germline V gene are MRHNA and SNTAGT. The CDR3 runs to 13 residues. Deletions cut 4 bases from V and 8 bases from J, with 11 bases between. The sample originates from a study of regulatory T cells in long-lasting Graves disease. Construction of the TCR beta libraries employed iRepertoire HTBI primers in conjunction with Arm-PCR of CDR3 regions. TCRdb reanalysed the multiplex PCR reads using MiXCR and keeps one entry per CDR3 protein. The table includes 360,000 or so distinct CDR3 sequences, around 16% detected once. Time point here: newly diagnosed GD, antithyroid drugs for less than 3 months. Extracted RNA from PBMCs served as the source of the TCR library. Study-wide findings and caveats: Persistent disease exhibited a predilection for TRBV28, TRBJ1-2 and TRBJ2-5.

These data were also filed under a second study, of T cells in Graves' hyperthyroidism and ophthalmopathy.

This TCR came from a woman in her late teens or twenties with Graves disease. Sample: peripheral blood mononuclear cells (PBMCs), taken at new diagnosis, from a patient treated with antithyroid drugs. The gene calls are TRBV6-4 and TRBJ1-4, with D hard to call. CDR3 sequence reads: CASSVHPGEKLFF. The DNA of the CDR3 is TGTGCCAGCAGTGTGCACCCGGGGGAAAAACTGTTTTTT.